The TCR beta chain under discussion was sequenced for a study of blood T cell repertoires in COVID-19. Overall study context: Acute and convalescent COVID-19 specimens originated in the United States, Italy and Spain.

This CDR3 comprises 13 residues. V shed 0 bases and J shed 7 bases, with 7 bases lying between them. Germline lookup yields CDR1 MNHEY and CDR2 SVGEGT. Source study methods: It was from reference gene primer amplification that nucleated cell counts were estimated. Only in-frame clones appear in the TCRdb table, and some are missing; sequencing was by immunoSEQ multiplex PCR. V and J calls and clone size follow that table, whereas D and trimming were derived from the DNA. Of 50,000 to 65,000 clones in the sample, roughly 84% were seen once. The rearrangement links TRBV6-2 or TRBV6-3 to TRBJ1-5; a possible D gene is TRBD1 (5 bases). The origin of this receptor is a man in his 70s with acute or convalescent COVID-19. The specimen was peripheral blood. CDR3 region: CASSYSKGQPQHF. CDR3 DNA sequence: TGTGCCAGCAGTTACTCTAAGGGGCAGCCCCAGCATTTT.